This T cell receptor beta chain was obtained from a study of CD8 T cells in Susac syndrome. Random hexamers primed reverse transcription of about 0.5 to 1 ug RNA. Via MiXCR, TCRdb re-called the immunoSEQ multiplex PCR reads, giving one row per CDR3 protein. The sample comprises 120,000 to 150,000 distinct CDR3 sequences, approximately 96% of which are singletons, and around 0.08% rests with the top ten. The CDR3 length is 15 residues. V lost 3 bases and J 0 bases, leaving 8 bases between the germline ends. The sample comprised CD4+ T cells from PBMCs. The rearrangement links TRBV12-3 or TRBV12-4 to TRBJ2-2; D is ambiguous. The receptor was derived from a human donor with Susac syndrome. The CDR3 DNA sequence: TGTGCCAGCAGTTTTCGGGCTGCGAACACCGGGGAGCTGTTTTTT. This codes for CASSFRAANTGELFF.